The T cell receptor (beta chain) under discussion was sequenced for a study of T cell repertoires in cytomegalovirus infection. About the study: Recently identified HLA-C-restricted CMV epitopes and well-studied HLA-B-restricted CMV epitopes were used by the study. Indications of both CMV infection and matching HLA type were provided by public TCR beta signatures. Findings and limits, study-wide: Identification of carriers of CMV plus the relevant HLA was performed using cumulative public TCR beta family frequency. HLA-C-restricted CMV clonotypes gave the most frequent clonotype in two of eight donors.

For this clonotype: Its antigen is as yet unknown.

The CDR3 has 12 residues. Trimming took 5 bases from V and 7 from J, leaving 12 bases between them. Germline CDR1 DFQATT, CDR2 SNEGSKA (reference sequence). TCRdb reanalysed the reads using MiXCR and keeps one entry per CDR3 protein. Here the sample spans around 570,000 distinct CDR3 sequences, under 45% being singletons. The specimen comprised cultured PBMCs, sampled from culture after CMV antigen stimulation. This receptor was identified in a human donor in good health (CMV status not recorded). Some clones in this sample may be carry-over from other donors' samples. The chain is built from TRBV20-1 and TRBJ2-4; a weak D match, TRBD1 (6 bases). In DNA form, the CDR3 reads TGCAGTGCTCCTCAGGGGTCGAACATTCAGTACTTC. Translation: CSAPQGSNIQYF.